This record covers a single T cell receptor (beta chain). The antigen is unknown. The study sequenced cultured CD4+ T cell DNA using the Oncomine TCR Beta short-read assay. TCRdb redid the calling of the PCR reads with MiXCR, one entry per CDR3 protein. Here the sample spans 9,500 to 15,000 distinct CDR3 sequences, roughly 65% being singletons. The data originate from a study of vaccination and CD4 T cells after COVID-19. Study as a whole: At a median around 100 days (range 35 to 161) after diagnosis, post-COVID samples were drawn. Control cultures received a CEFX pool, an HIV-1 Nef pool, or no peptide.

The CDR3 length is 14 residues. The treatment is: 10-day PBMC culture with coronavirus spike peptide pools or control peptides (ViraFEST assay). Before TCRs were sequenced, ViraFEST expanded antigen-specific T cells with peptide pools. With around 9.4 ug/ml peptide pools and roughly 10 IU/ml IL-2, PBMCs were cultured at some 2 million per well. The sequence came from a human donor who had recovered from COVID-19. V and J are TRBV21-1 and TRBJ2-7. TRBV21-1 is annotated as a pseudogene. The sequencing input was CD4+ T cells from blood, cultured in vitro. CDR3 sequence: CASSGKQSSYEQYF. Here the CDR3 DNA reads TGTGCCAGCAGCGGAAAACAGAGCTCCTACGAGCAGTACTTC.